This TCR beta chain emerged from a study of blood T cell repertoires in COVID-19 (dated by TCRdb to 2018 to 2021). Looking at the study overall: Collaborator samples came from the United States, Italy and Spain and covered acute and convalescent phases of COVID-19. The material from the prospective study consisted of cDNA or gDNA derived from T cells, B-cell-depleted T cells, or PBMCs. The dataset comprised deeply sampled blood TCRbeta repertoires from subjects exposed to, actively infected with, or recovered from COVID-19. The repertoires were released in a freely available public database meant as a resource for research on the immune response to SARS-CoV-2. Samples were obtained from the ongoing ImmuneRACE study (first 160 participants) and from 1,254 subjects provided by 6 global collaborators. A de-identified subject ID, COVID-19 status, age in years and sex were almost always included in the sample metadata. Where HLA class I and class II types were available, the types were taken from metadata supplied by the sample provider, not from assay-based typing. Overall results and qualifications from the work: The amount of clinical and demographic metadata varied by source and participant and was provided uncurated.

With respect to this clone: Its recognized antigen is unknown. No base quality information exists; no much larger clone differs at one position.

Whole blood was collected in K2EDTA tubes by collaborating institutions according to the institutions' own protocols. For TCRbeta analysis, collaborators shipped samples as frozen whole blood, isolated PBMCs, or DNA extracted from either of those sample types. The CDR3 goes from the cysteine to the phenylalanine over 15 residues. CDR3 DNA is the only sequence kept; it has 45 bases, read in frame from the first base. Via the germline V gene, CDR1 is MNHEY and CDR2 SVGAGI. Trimming at the junction amounts to 11 bases on V and 2 bases on J, and the germline ends lie 22 bases apart. TCRbeta CDR3 regions were amplified from genomic DNA using the immunoSEQ Assay, a bias-controlled multiplex PCR. The paper's processing steps were these. Within the assay, amplification of reference gene primers was used to estimate how many nucleated cells each sample contained. Sequence reads were collapsed and filtered to measure the absolute abundance of every unique TCRbeta CDR3 rearrangement. For each sample, productive Simpson clonality was calculated as the square root of Simpson's diversity index over productive rearrangements. TCRdb provides this immuneACCESS table in a form limited to in-frame rearrangements. Some clones are lacking; in checked studies, under half of them reflect an unresolved V gene, and why the rest are absent is not known. V and J calls and clone size are those listed in that table; D and trimming were worked out from the DNA. Present in this sample are just under 95,000 clones, about 80% of which were seen just once. Under 20% of the sample comes from the top ten.

The chain is made from TRBV6-5 and TRBJ2-7; the D segment could be TRBD2, given 6 matching bases. Source material: peripheral blood. This TCR was sampled from a human donor in a cohort sampled during active COVID-19. The CDR3 protein is CASTRGGGSPYEQYF. The nucleotide sequence is TGTGCCTCAACTCGCGGTGGGGGGTCCCCCTACGAGCAGTACTTC.